A single sample is the source of the 23 T cell receptor beta chains below, sequenced in a study of cytomegalovirus exposure and HLA in healthy donors. Assay: immunoSEQ multiplex PCR; the TCRdb copy retains only in-frame clones and omits some. Found here are some 38,000 clones, roughly 93% of them singletons; the top ten hold 3% to 3.5%. Sequencing input: PBMCs. The receptors stem from a man aged 18 to 30 in good health and CMV-seronegative.

V and J are TRBV5-1 and TRBJ2-5, with D possibly matching TRBD2 (6 bases). Germline-derived CDR1 and CDR2 are SGHRS and YFSETQ. CDR3 size: 12 residues. The V and J ends lost 3 bases and 5 bases respectively, with 8 bases between them. CDR3 residues: CASSYRGETQYF. DNA for the CDR3: TGCGCCAGCAGCTACCGGGGGGAGACCCAGTACTTC.

This clone was seen only once. J is TRBJ2-7 and V is TRBV7-2; 7 bases are shared with TRBD1. Per germline, CDR1 SGHTA and CDR2 FQGNSA. The V segment lost 2 bases and the J segment 2 bases; nucleotides outside the gene matches: 9. The CDR3 loop spans 16 amino acids. Here the CDR3 DNA reads TGTGCCAGCAGCTTAAGGACAGGAACAACTACCTACGAGCAGTACTTC. It codes for CASSLRTGTTTYEQYF.

The chain recombines TRBV5-1 with TRBJ2-5; the match to TRBD1 covers 7 bases. The CDR3 covers 14 residues. Looked up from germline, CDR1 is SGHRS and CDR2 is YFSETQ. V lost 3 bases to trimming and J lost 2 bases; unmatched junction nucleotides: 4. The CDR3 protein is CASSSRDSQETQYF. DNA of the CDR3: TGCGCCAGCAGCTCCCGGGACAGTCAAGAGACCCAGTACTTC.

The chain employs TRBV11-2 and TRBJ2-1, with TRBD2 matching over 11 bases. Germline V lookup: CDR1 SGHAT, CDR2 FQNNGV. V lost 5 bases, J lost 4 bases, and 7 bases stayed unmatched. CDR3 length equals 16 residues. Here the CDR3 DNA reads TGTGCCAGCAGCCGCTCCGGGACTAGCGGATACAATGAGCAGTTCTTC. Translating gives CASSRSGTSGYNEQFF. The whole variable domain, remainder taken from reference TRBV11-2 and TRBJ2-1, is EAGVAQSPRYKIIEKRQSVAFWCNPISGHATLYWYQQILGQGPKLLIQFQNNGVVDDSQLPKDRFSAERLKGVDSTLKIQPAKLEDSAVYLCASSRSGTSGYNEQFFGPGTRLTVL.

The J gene is TRBJ1-2, the V gene TRBV7-9; tentative D call: TRBD1 (5 bases). Germline V lookup: CDR1 SEHNR, CDR2 FQNEAQ (reference sequence). V was cut by 2 bases and J by 6 bases, with 13 bases left in between. CDR3 length equals 14 residues. The CDR3 DNA sequence: TGTGCCAGCAGCTTACTCGCCAGGGCCCATGGCTACACCTTC. It specifies CASSLLARAHGYTF.

The chain couples TRBV5-1 to TRBJ2-7; the D is unclear. CDR3 size: 11 residues. Looked up from germline, CDR1 is SGHRS and CDR2 is YFSETQ. Trimming cost V 0 bases and J 6 bases, with 4 bases left between them. CDR3 residues: CASSLAVEQYF. CDR3 nucleotide sequence: TGCGCCAGCAGCTTGGCTGTCGAGCAGTACTTC. Full variable domain (rest looked up from reference TRBV5-1 and TRBJ2-7): KAGVTQTPRYLIKTRGQQVTLSCSPISGHRSVSWYQQTPGQGLQFLFEYFSETQRNKGNFPGRFSGRQFSNSRSEMNVSTLELGDSALYLCASSLAVEQYFGPGTRLTVT.

The chain joins TRBV18 to TRBJ1-2; possible D gene TRBD1, 6 bases. Deletions cut 5 bases from V and 6 bases from J, with 13 bases between. This CDR3 is 13 amino acids long. The germline gives CDR1 KGHSH, CDR2 LQKENI. The CDR3 nucleotides read TGTGCCAGCTCAGCCTACAGGGCTCATGGCTACACCTTC. This translates into CASSAYRAHGYTF.

V is TRBV27 and J is TRBJ2-1; TRBD1 is a possible D gene (6 bases). V gave up 10 bases and J gave up 9 bases, with 22 bases separating them. The CDR3 runs to 14 residues. Germline V CDR1 and CDR2: MNHEY, SMNVEV (reference sequence). This CDR3 reads CATGDKTYRSEQFF. For the CDR3, the DNA is TGTGCCACCGGGGACAAAACCTACCGAAGTGAGCAGTTCTTC.

The chain recombines TRBV30 with TRBJ2-1; the D gene is possibly TRBD2 (6 bases). Germline values: CDR1 GTSNPN, CDR2 SVGIG (reference sequence). V lost 4 bases and J 2 bases, leaving 18 bases between the germline ends. This CDR3 has 16 residues. The CDR3 DNA is TGTGCCTGGACAAAAAGGCGCGGGATCCCCTACAATGAGCAGTTCTTC. Amino acids: CAWTKRRGIPYNEQFF.

This clone was detected only once. The chain joins TRBV4-2 to TRBJ1-2, with 9 bases fitting TRBD1. V was clipped by 2 bases and J by 3 bases; unmatched bases: 13. Germline V gives CDR1 LGHNA, CDR2 YNFKEQ. This CDR3 comprises 18 residues. Here the CDR3 DNA reads TGTGCCAGCAGCCAAACACCGGGACAGGGAGCCGCTTACTATGGCTACACCTTC. Translating it yields CASSQTPGQGAAYYGYTF.

The V gene is TRBV30, the J gene TRBJ1-3, with D unresolved. Germline-derived CDR1 and CDR2 are GTSNPN and SVGIG (reference sequence). CDR3 length: 14 amino acids. Trimming took off 5 bases at V and 2 bases at J, with 13 bases between the two ends. For the CDR3, the DNA is TGTGCCTGGCAACTCCGGGGAGCTGGAAACACCATATATTTT. Protein sequence: CAWQLRGAGNTIYF. The variable domain in full, completed from reference TRBV30 and TRBJ1-3, reads SQTIHQWPATLVQPVGSPLSLECTVEGTSNPNLYWYRQAAGRGLQLLFYSVGIGQISSEVPQNLSASRPQDRQFILSSKKLLLSDSGFYLCAWQLRGAGNTIYFGEGSWLTVV.

This rearrangement joins TRBV5-4 to TRBJ2-3; D may be TRBD2 (6 bases). Germline CDR1 SGHNT, CDR2 YYREEE (reference sequence). V lost 3 bases to trimming and J lost 1 base, with 12 bases between them. This CDR3 spans 15 amino acids. The CDR3, as DNA: TGTGCCAGCAGCTGGGACTTAGGGGGCACAGATACGCAGTATTTT. Translating gives CASSWDLGGTDTQYF.

The chain uses TRBV5-1 and TRBJ1-2, with TRBD1 matching over 12 bases. The CDR3 has 17 amino acids. Germline trimming cut 4 bases from V and 13 bases from J; bases unmatched to any gene: 20. Germline CDR1 and CDR2: SGHRS and YFSETQ. The chain's CDR3 is CASSGGTGGNTVAGSTF. CDR3 DNA: TGCGCCAGCAGCGGGGGGACAGGGGGCAATACGGTTGCGGGCAGCACCTTC.

The gene calls are TRBV19 and TRBJ2-7; TRBD2 matches at 7 bases. Trimming cost V 6 bases and J 2 bases; bases outside gene matches: 22. CDR1 and CDR2 (germline): LNHDA, SQIVND (reference sequence). The CDR3 consists of 19 residues. DNA for the CDR3: TGTGCCAGTAGCCAAGCGGGACCCGGATTTCCCAACAGACCCTACGAGCAGTACTTC. Translating it yields CASSQAGPGFPNRPYEQYF.

About this clone: The germline gene is not matched at one end of the junction; a read error may be the cause. The chain employs TRBV7-7 and TRBJ1-1, with D possibly being TRBD1 (6 bases). This CDR3 region has 13 residues. Germline V CDR1 and CDR2: SSHAT, FNYEAQ (reference sequence). CDR3 DNA: TGTGCTAGCAGCCAGGGGCCTAACACTGAAGCTTTCTTT. Translating gives CASSQGPNTEAFF.

The chain joins TRBV6-5 to TRBJ1-6, with D perhaps matching TRBD1 (6 bases). The CDR3 length is 15 residues. The germline V gene encodes CDR1 MNHEY and CDR2 SVGAGI. V gave up 2 bases and J gave up 7 bases, with 12 bases separating them. The CDR3 spells CASSYPRGGNSPLHF. The CDR3 DNA reads as TGTGCCAGCAGTTACCCCAGGGGTGGGAATTCACCCCTCCACTTT.

J is TRBJ2-2 and V is TRBV30; a weak D match, TRBD2 (5 bases). Trimming removed 2 bases from V and 2 bases from J, with 12 bases in between. The CDR3 runs to 15 residues. The germline V gene encodes CDR1 GTSNPN and CDR2 SVGIG (reference sequence). The CDR3 reads CAWSSGYANTGELFF. CDR3 DNA: TGTGCCTGGAGTAGCGGTTACGCAAACACCGGGGAGCTGTTTTTT. The full variable domain, its missing parts supplied by reference TRBV30 and TRBJ2-2, is SQTIHQWPATLVQPVGSPLSLECTVEGTSNPNLYWYRQAAGRGLQLLFYSVGIGQISSEVPQNLSASRPQDRQFILSSKKLLLSDSGFYLCAWSSGYANTGELFFGEGSRLTVL.

The V and J genes are TRBV7-3 and TRBJ2-1, with TRBD1 identical over 7 bases. V shed 5 bases, J shed 8 bases, and the junction held 9 bases outside the gene matches. Germline V gene data show CDR1 as SGHTA and CDR2 as FQGTGA. This CDR3 has 14 amino acids. The CDR3 reads CASSPRQGFHEQFF. The CDR3, as DNA: TGTGCCAGCAGCCCTCGACAGGGTTTCCATGAGCAGTTCTTC.

The chain employs TRBV5-1 and TRBJ1-6; D gene uncertain. The CDR3 consists of 14 residues. Germline CDR1 and CDR2: SGHRS and YFSETQ. The germline V and J ends were trimmed by 4 bases and 14 bases, with 19 bases remaining between them. DNA of the CDR3: TGCGCCAGCAGCCCCGACGTGGGCGCGTTCACCCTCCACTTT. This encodes CASSPDVGAFTLHF.

V is TRBV7-2 and J is TRBJ1-5; 7 nucleotides line up with TRBD1. This CDR3 has 15 amino acids. Germline assignment: CDR1 SGHTA and CDR2 FQGNSA. V shed 5 bases and J 3 bases; nucleotides not matched to a gene: 7. The CDR3 sequence is CASSPGTAPNQPQHF. In nucleotides, the CDR3 is TGTGCCAGCAGCCCCGGGACAGCACCCAATCAGCCCCAGCATTTT.

The rearrangement uses TRBV6-1 and TRBJ1-5; 10 positions match TRBD1. This CDR3 has 15 residues. V shed 7 bases and J 6 bases; nucleotides not matched to a gene: 9. CDR1 MNHNS and CDR2 SASEGT come from the germline V gene. The CDR3: CASTGQGESVQPQHF. In DNA form, the CDR3 reads TGTGCCAGCACCGGACAGGGGGAATCCGTTCAGCCCCAGCATTTT.

The chain combines TRBV12-5 with TRBJ1-3; a possible D gene is TRBD1 (5 bases). The V end was cut by 3 bases, the J end by 4 bases, with 19 bases between. The CDR3 has 17 amino acids. CDR1 LGHNT and CDR2 FRNRAP come from the germline V gene. The CDR3 spells CASGFLGGGSRGNTIYF. CDR3 nucleotide sequence: TGTGCTAGTGGTTTCCTTGGGGGGGGAAGCAGAGGAAACACCATATATTTT.

The chain carries TRBV11-2 and TRBJ2-7; TRBD1 matches 8 bases. V dropped 5 bases and J dropped 4; count of bases not matched to a gene: 13. Germline lookup yields CDR1 SGHAT and CDR2 FQNNGV. The CDR3 extends over 16 amino acids. CDR3 protein: CASSATPGQDLYEQYF. The CDR3 DNA reads as TGTGCCAGCAGCGCAACCCCGGGACAGGACCTTTACGAGCAGTACTTC. The full variable domain, its missing parts supplied by reference TRBV11-2 and TRBJ2-7, is EAGVAQSPRYKIIEKRQSVAFWCNPISGHATLYWYQQILGQGPKLLIQFQNNGVVDDSQLPKDRFSAERLKGVDSTLKIQPAKLEDSAVYLCASSATPGQDLYEQYFGPGTRLTVT.